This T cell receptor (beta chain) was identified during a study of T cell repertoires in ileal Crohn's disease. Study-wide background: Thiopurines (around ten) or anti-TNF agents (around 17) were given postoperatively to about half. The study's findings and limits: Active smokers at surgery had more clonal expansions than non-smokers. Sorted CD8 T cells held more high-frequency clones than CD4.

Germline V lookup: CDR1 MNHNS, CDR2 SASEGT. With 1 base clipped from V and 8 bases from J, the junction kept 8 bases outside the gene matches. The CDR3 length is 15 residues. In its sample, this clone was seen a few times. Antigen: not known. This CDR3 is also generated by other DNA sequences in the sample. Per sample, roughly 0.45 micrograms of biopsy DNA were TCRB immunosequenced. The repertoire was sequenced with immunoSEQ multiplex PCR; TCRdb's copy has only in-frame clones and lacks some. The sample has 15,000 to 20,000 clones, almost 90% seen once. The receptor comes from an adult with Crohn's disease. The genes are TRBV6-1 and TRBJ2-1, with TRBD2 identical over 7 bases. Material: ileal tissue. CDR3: CASSEEMGGRDEQFF. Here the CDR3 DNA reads TGTGCCAGCAGTGAAGAGATGGGAGGGAGAGATGAGCAGTTCTTC.